This T cell receptor (beta chain) was sequenced in a study of blood T cell repertoires in COVID-19. The wider study: Sources were T cells, B-cell-depleted T cells, or PBMCs; the material itself was cDNA or gDNA.

Trimming at V came to 0 bases and at J to 6 bases, leaving 5 bases not matched to a gene. Germline values: CDR1 GTSNPN, CDR2 SVGIG (reference sequence). The CDR3 is 13 residues long. The method was immunoSEQ multiplex PCR; TCRdb's version includes in-frame clones alone and lacks a portion of them. The sample holds tens of thousands of clones, around nine tenths seen once. Those enrolled in Seattle joined during active infection and were followed longitudinally afterward. The source is a man aged 50 to 59 with COVID-19, enrolled during active disease. J is TRBJ2-7 and V is TRBV30, with 7 bases fitting TRBD1. The specimen sequenced was peripheral blood. Here the CDR3 reads CAWSVQRQGEQYF. DNA of the CDR3: TGTGCCTGGAGTGTACAGAGACAGGGCGAGCAGTACTTC.